The 30 T cell receptor beta chains below all came from one sample that was sequenced in a study of T cells after yellow fever vaccination. TCRdb analysed the 5' RACE reads with MiXCR anew, one entry per CDR3 protein. The sample includes around 310,000 distinct CDR3 sequences, 8.7% of them seen just once. This material consisted of PBMCs, taken on the day of the first yellow fever vaccination. These receptors were taken from a man aged 18 to 35 who received the YFV17D yellow fever vaccine.

This clonotype was observed a handful of times. J is TRBJ2-1 and V is TRBV11-2; either TRBD1 or TRBD2 may fit D (6 bases each). CDR3 length: 16 amino acids. From germline, CDR1 is SGHAT and CDR2 FQNNGV. Trimming cost V 1 base and J 6 bases, with 16 bases left between them. The CDR3 nucleotides read TGTGCCAGCAGCTTAGTATCCGGGGGCATAGTCAATGAGCAGTTCTTC. This gives the protein CASSLVSGGIVNEQFF.

This clonotype appeared many times. The chain combines TRBV3-1 with TRBJ2-3, with a possible D match to TRBD2 (6 bases). V was cut by 9 bases and J by 1 base, with 14 bases left in between. The CDR3 runs to 14 residues. Germline assignment: CDR1 LGHDT and CDR2 YNNKEL (reference sequence). CDR3 bases: TGTGCCAGTGGAGGAGGGCGGCGCACAGATACGCAGTATTTT. Amino acids: CASGGGRRTDTQYF.

This clonotype has at least ten counts. The CDR3 is CASSLTSSEGGELFF. The CDR3 DNA follows: TGCGCCAGCAGCTTAACGAGCTCTGAGGGCGGGGAGCTGTTTTTT. V is TRBV5-1 and J is TRBJ2-2; possibly TRBD2 for D (5 bases). The CDR3 length is 15 residues. V was trimmed by 2 bases and J by 7 bases, leaving 15 bases between them. CDR1 SGHRS and CDR2 YFSETQ come from the germline V gene. Filled out from reference TRBV5-1 and TRBJ2-2, the complete variable domain reads KAGVTQTPRYLIKTRGQQVTLSCSPISGHRSVSWYQQTPGQGLQFLFEYFSETQRNKGNFPGRFSGRQFSNSRSEMNVSTLELGDSALYLCASSLTSSEGGELFFGEGSRLTVL.

The sample holds a few counts of this clonotype. The rearrangement uses TRBV19 and TRBJ1-4; D remains ambiguous. The V end was cut by 10 bases, the J end by 0 bases, with 15 bases between. This CDR3 has 15 residues. The V gene's germline CDR1 is LNHDA and CDR2 SQIVND (reference sequence). For the CDR3, the DNA is TGTGCCACGTCGGGAGATGGGTCAACTAATGAAAAACTGTTTTTT. Its translation is CATSGDGSTNEKLFF.

The chain has TRBV6-5 and TRBJ1-3, with D uncertain. Germline values: CDR1 MNHEY, CDR2 SVGAGI. The CDR3 is 18 residues long. The V gene lost 0 bases and the J gene lost 4 bases, with 19 bases spanning the gap. CDR3 region: CASSYSGQLETSGNTIYF. The CDR3 DNA sequence: TGTGCCAGCAGTTACTCCGGGCAGCTAGAGACCTCCGGAAACACCATATATTTT.

V and J are TRBV11-3 and TRBJ2-7; D not resolved. There are 14 residues in the CDR3. Germline CDR1 reads SGHNT; CDR2 reads YENEEA. The V end lost 6 bases, the J end lost 7 bases, and 19 bases lay between the germline ends. The CDR3 DNA reads as TGTGCCAGCAGTCCCGGGTTTCGGGCCCTGGAGCAGTACGTC. Its translation is CASSPGFRALEQYV.

The chain couples TRBV6-2 or TRBV6-3 to TRBJ2-6; 7 bases match TRBD2. The length of the CDR3 is 19 residues. Trimming removed 2 bases from V and 0 bases from J; junction bases left unmatched: 10. Germline V gene sequence: CDR1 MNHEY, CDR2 SVGEGT. Here the CDR3 DNA reads TGTGCCAGCAGTTACCACCGGGGAGGGCAACACTCTGGGGCCAACGTCCTGACTTTC. Its protein is CASSYHRGGQHSGANVLTF.

This clonotype showed up many times. The gene calls are TRBV20-1 and TRBJ2-3, with 7 nucleotides matching TRBD1. V dropped 6 bases and J dropped 5; count of bases not matched to a gene: 11. The CDR3 consists of 14 residues. The germline V gene encodes CDR1 DFQATT and CDR2 SNEGSKA (reference sequence). The DNA for the CDR3 is TGCAGTGCCCAAGACAGGGTTGGCCTAGATACGCAGTATTTT. This gives the protein CSAQDRVGLDTQYF.

CDR3 DNA sequence: TGCGCCAGCAGCCAAGCCGCTAGCGGGGCCACAGATACGCAGTATTTT. It translates to CASSQAASGATDTQYF. This chain connects TRBV4-3 to TRBJ2-3, with 9 nucleotides matching TRBD2. The CDR3 has 16 amino acids. CDR1 is LGHNA and CDR2 is YSLEER in the germline V gene. V was clipped by 1 base and J by 2 bases; unmatched bases: 4.

This clonotype has a handful of counts. Here the CDR3 reads CASSTQDAKTQYF. CDR3 sequence (DNA): TGTGCCAGCAGCACACAGGACGCGAAGACCCAGTACTTC. The gene calls are TRBV11-2 and TRBJ2-5; maybe TRBD1 (5 bases). CDR3 length: 13 residues. V dropped 5 bases and J dropped 6 bases, with 13 bases sitting between them. Per germline, CDR1 SGHAT and CDR2 FQNNGV.

The chain couples TRBV7-2 to TRBJ1-5; 8 bases match TRBD1. Germline V gives CDR1 SGHTA, CDR2 FQGNSA. CDR3 length equals 14 residues. V lost 5 bases to trimming and J lost 7 bases; unmatched junction nucleotides: 7. The CDR3 DNA reads as TGTGCCAGCAGCGACCACAGGGGGGAACAGCCCCAGCATTTT. Translation gives CASSDHRGEQPQHF.

Many counts were recorded for this clonotype. The chain combines TRBV20-1 with TRBJ1-6, with TRBD1 as a possible D gene (5 bases). V was shortened by 5 bases and J by 14 bases, with 22 bases between the two germline ends. CDR3 length: 14 amino acids. Germline V gene data show CDR1 as DFQATT and CDR2 as SNEGSKA (reference sequence). The CDR3 loop reads CSAPGGGGLSSLHF. DNA for the CDR3: TGCAGTGCTCCTGGGGGGGGTGGGCTTTCCTCCCTCCACTTT.

The chain carries TRBV11-1 and TRBJ2-1; weak D call: TRBD2 (5 bases). The germline V gene encodes CDR1 SGHAT and CDR2 FQDESV (reference sequence). The V gene lost 2 bases and the J gene lost 6 bases, with 8 bases spanning the gap. CDR3 size: 13 residues. CDR3 loop: CASSLYAGNEQFF. DNA for the CDR3: TGTGCCAGCAGCTTATATGCGGGCAATGAGCAGTTCTTC.

A few counts support this clonotype. A much larger clone differs by one base, so this may be a read error. The rearrangement links TRBV7-2 to TRBJ2-5, with D maybe TRBD2 (5 bases). Germline CDR1 reads SGHTA; CDR2 reads FQGNSA. The CDR3 runs to 15 residues. Trimming left V 5 bases short and J 1 base short, with 14 bases between. CDR3 DNA sequence: TGTGCCAGCAGCGTCCGCGGGTGGGGCCAAGAGACCCAGTACTTC. Protein: CASSVRGWGQETQYF.

V gene TRBV5-4 combines with J gene TRBJ1-4; D is unresolved. The V gene lost 4 bases and the J gene lost 3 bases, with 10 bases spanning the gap. The CDR3 has 14 amino acids. Germline V lookup: CDR1 SGHNT, CDR2 YYREEE (reference sequence). Here the CDR3 reads CASSAGRPNEKLFF. The CDR3 nucleotides are TGTGCCAGCAGCGCGGGCAGGCCTAATGAAAAACTGTTTTTT.

This clonotype has just a few counts. The chain joins TRBV28 to TRBJ2-5; D is possibly TRBD1 or TRBD2 (5 bases each). Trimming took 5 bases from V and 3 from J, leaving 19 bases between them. The CDR3 spans 16 residues. The germline gives CDR1 MDHEN, CDR2 SYDVKM. The CDR3 DNA reads TGTGCCAGCAGTCTCCCAGGGACGGGACGGAAAGAGACCCAGTACTTC. Translating it yields CASSLPGTGRKETQYF.

This clonotype was seen a few times. The chain employs TRBV5-1 and TRBJ2-5; TRBD2 matches at 7 bases. Germline CDR1 reads SGHRS; CDR2 reads YFSETQ. V trimming: 4 bases; J trimming: 7 bases; junction bases outside the gene matches: 13. This CDR3 spans 15 amino acids. The chain's CDR3 is CASSGGDLAVATQYF. The CDR3 DNA follows: TGCGCCAGCAGCGGGGGGGACTTGGCGGTGGCGACCCAGTACTTC.

The J gene is TRBJ1-2, the V gene TRBV2; D ambiguous. V was cut by 6 bases and J by 2 bases, with 7 bases left in between. Germline V CDR1 and CDR2: SNHLY, FYNNEI. CDR3 size: 12 residues. The CDR3 nucleotides read TGTGCCAGCAGGCGGCAGAACTATGGCTACACCTTC. Amino acids: CASRRQNYGYTF.

V usage is TRBV2 and J usage is TRBJ1-2; 7 positions agree with TRBD1. V dropped 6 bases and J dropped 2; count of bases not matched to a gene: 3. The germline V gene has CDR1 SNHLY and CDR2 FYNNEI. The CDR3 covers 13 residues. CDR3 nucleotide sequence: TGTGCCAGCAGACAGGGGAGCAACTATGGCTACACCTTC. Translating it yields CASRQGSNYGYTF.

This clonotype was found many times. One junction end disagrees with the germline gene, perhaps due to a read error. V usage is TRBV4-2 and J usage is TRBJ2-7; the D is unclear. The length of the CDR3 is 13 residues. The germline gives CDR1 LGHNA, CDR2 YNFKEQ. The DNA for the CDR3 is TGCGCCAGCAGCCAAGGCGGATCCTACGAGCAGTACTTC. This codes for CASSQGGSYEQYF.

There are a few counts of this clonotype. This chain connects TRBV6-2 or TRBV6-3 to TRBJ2-1; 9 bases fit TRBD1. CDR3 length: 15 residues. Germline V gene data show CDR1 as MNHEY and CDR2 as SVGEGT. J was trimmed by 9 bases and V by 5 bases; bases with no gene match: 11. CDR3 amino acids: CASSDAGTGIREQFF. Written as DNA, the CDR3 is TGTGCCAGCAGTGATGCCGGGACAGGGATTCGTGAGCAGTTCTTC.

The rearrangement links TRBV9 to TRBJ2-7; D is perhaps TRBD1 or TRBD2 (5 bases each). V dropped 4 bases and J dropped 7 bases, with 21 bases sitting between them. Germline V gene sequence: CDR1 SGDLS, CDR2 YYNGEE. The CDR3 loop spans 15 amino acids. The DNA of the CDR3 is TGTGCCAGCAGCTTCCTCCCCGGGGCCATTGGGGAGCAGTACGTC. Translation gives CASSFLPGAIGEQYV.

This clonotype was picked up many times. The rearrangement links TRBV5-1 to TRBJ2-3; perhaps TRBD1 as D (7 bases). This CDR3 contains 12 residues. Germline assignment: CDR1 SGHRS and CDR2 YFSETQ. Trimming removed 4 bases from V and 7 bases from J, with 10 bases in between. CDR3 nucleotide sequence: TGCGCCAGCAGCGCGGGACAGAATACGCAGTATTTT. Its translation: CASSAGQNTQYF.

This clonotype was detected a few times. V and J are TRBV6-6 and TRBJ1-2; D gene ambiguous. From germline, CDR1 is MNHNY and CDR2 SVGAGI (reference sequence). CDR3 length: 13 residues. The V gene lost 1 base and the J gene lost 8 bases, with 11 bases spanning the gap. The CDR3 nucleotides are TGTGCCAGCAGTTACTGGCAGAGCGAGGGCTACACCTTC. Protein sequence: CASSYWQSEGYTF.

The rearrangement links TRBV7-3 to TRBJ1-2, with 9 bases aligning to TRBD1. After removal of 4 bases from V and 2 bases from J, the junction contained 5 bases not matched to a gene. This CDR3 has 15 amino acids. Germline V gene data show CDR1 as SGHTA and CDR2 as FQGTGA. The chain's CDR3 is CASSSDRGSNYGYTF. Written as DNA, the CDR3 is TGTGCCAGCAGCTCCGACAGGGGGTCCAACTATGGCTACACCTTC.

This clonotype was seen only a few times. V and J are TRBV7-3 and TRBJ1-2; 8 bases fit TRBD1. Looked up from germline, CDR1 is SGHTA and CDR2 is FQGTGA. V shed 5 bases, J shed 8 bases, and the junction held 7 bases outside the gene matches. The CDR3 contains 13 residues. The CDR3 DNA follows: TGTGCCAGCAGCGCTCAAGGACAGGGAGGCTACACCTTC. Amino acids: CASSAQGQGGYTF.

This clonotype turned up a few times. The chain uses TRBV10-3 and TRBJ2-1; 7 bases agree with TRBD1. This CDR3 is built from 13 residues. The germline V gene encodes CDR1 ENHRY and CDR2 SYGVKD. V was pared by 10 bases and J by 1 base, with 4 bases of the junction left unmatched. The DNA of the CDR3 is TGTGCCAACGGACAGGATTCCTACAATGAGCAGTTCTTC. Translating it yields CANGQDSYNEQFF.

This clonotype was picked up a small number of times. This rearrangement joins TRBV28 to TRBJ2-7; D call uncertain. The CDR3 is 13 residues long. Germline loops: CDR1 MDHEN, CDR2 SYDVKM. V shed 4 bases and J shed 6 bases, with 13 bases lying between them. The DNA of the CDR3 is TGTGCCAGCAGTTCACGGGTGACGGGCGAGCAGTACGTC. This translates into CASSSRVTGEQYV.

The genes are TRBV13 and TRBJ1-4; 9 nucleotides line up with TRBD1. The CDR3 covers 15 residues. Germline V gene sequence: CDR1 PRHDT, CDR2 FYEKMQ (reference sequence). J was trimmed by 7 bases and V by 5 bases; bases with no gene match: 8. Here the CDR3 reads CASSAYRQGGEKLFF. The CDR3 bases are TGTGCCAGCAGCGCATACCGACAGGGGGGTGAAAAACTGTTTTTT.

This clonotype appeared many times. This chain joins TRBV20-1 and TRBJ1-6, with 7 positions matching TRBD1. The CDR3 consists of 13 residues. The V gene's germline CDR1 is DFQATT and CDR2 SNEGSKA (reference sequence). Trimming cost V 5 bases and J 13 bases; bases outside gene matches: 11. CDR3 nucleotide sequence: TGCAGTGCTCTGACAGGGACCCTTTTGCCCCTCCACTTT. Translating it yields CSALTGTLLPLHF.